Shown below are 16 T cell receptor beta chains from a single sample sequenced in a study of blood T cell repertoires in COVID-19. Measured with immunoSEQ multiplex PCR; TCRdb has only the in-frame clones, and not every one. The sample holds a few hundred thousand clones, 86% seen once. What was sequenced was PBMCs or T cells enriched from blood (not recorded which). Receptors originate from a woman in her forties with acute COVID-19.

This clone was detected only once. The chain combines TRBV27 with TRBJ1-1; D gene uncertain. The CDR3 totals 13 residues. Trimming shortened V by 5 bases and J by 6 bases, and 13 bases separated the two germline ends. Looked up from germline, CDR1 is MNHEY and CDR2 is SMNVEV (reference sequence). The DNA for the CDR3 is TGTGCCAGCAGTAGTCTGAGTATCTCTGAAGCTTTCTTT. This encodes CASSSLSISEAFF.

V is TRBV11-1 and J is TRBJ2-2; TRBD2 aligns across 7 bases. The CDR3 contains 15 residues. V dropped 0 bases and J dropped 6; count of bases not matched to a gene: 4. Germline V gene data show CDR1 as SGHAT and CDR2 as FQDESV (reference sequence). CDR3 coding DNA: TGTGCCAGCAGCTTAGCGAGCGGGGTCCCCGGGGAGCTGTTTTTT. It encodes CASSLASGVPGELFF.

This rearrangement joins TRBV27 to TRBJ2-7, with 7 bases fitting TRBD1. The CDR3 has 17 residues. Germline V gene data show CDR1 as MNHEY and CDR2 as SMNVEV (reference sequence). V shed 5 bases and J 3 bases; nucleotides not matched to a gene: 16. CDR3 sequence: CASSPRTGEDPFYEQYF. CDR3 in DNA: TGTGCCAGCAGTCCGCGGACAGGAGAAGACCCTTTCTACGAGCAGTACTTC.

V usage is TRBV6-2 or TRBV6-3 and J usage is TRBJ2-1; a weak D match, TRBD2 (6 bases). The CDR3 is 14 residues long. CDR1 and CDR2 (germline): MNHEY, SVGEGT. V was trimmed by 6 bases and J by 8 bases, leaving 17 bases between them. DNA of the CDR3: TGTGCCAGCAGCCCCGCCCGACTAGGCTATGAGCAGTTCTTC. This translates into CASSPARLGYEQFF.

This clone was seen just once. The V gene is TRBV28, the J gene TRBJ2-1; 13 nucleotides align to TRBD2. The length of the CDR3 is 17 residues. The V and J ends lost 0 bases and 9 bases, in that order; junction bases with no gene match: 8. Per germline, CDR1 MDHEN and CDR2 SYDVKM. The CDR3 nucleotides are TGTGCCAGCAGTTTATGGGGCGGGACTAGCGGGGCCGGTGAGCAGTTCTTC. This sequence encodes CASSLWGGTSGAGEQFF.

V is TRBV4-3 and J is TRBJ2-1, with TRBD1 matching over 9 bases. The CDR3 spans 16 residues. Germline lookup yields CDR1 LGHNA and CDR2 YSLEER. Losses at the gene ends were 0 bases for V and 12 bases for J; bases not matched to a gene: 12. The CDR3: CASSQEVAGQGSVQFF. CDR3 sequence (DNA): TGCGCCAGCAGCCAAGAGGTTGCTGGACAGGGGTCCGTGCAGTTCTTC.

This chain uses TRBV5-1 with TRBJ2-7; 9 bases map to TRBD2. The CDR3 spans 15 residues. CDR1 and CDR2 (germline): SGHRS, YFSETQ. Trimming cost V 0 bases and J 3 bases; bases outside gene matches: 4. CDR3 residues: CASSLEGLAVYEQYF. The CDR3 DNA is TGCGCCAGCAGCTTGGAGGGACTAGCTGTCTACGAGCAGTACTTC. Together with reference TRBV5-1 and TRBJ2-7, the CDR3 gives the full variable domain: KAGVTQTPRYLIKTRGQQVTLSCSPISGHRSVSWYQQTPGQGLQFLFEYFSETQRNKGNFPGRFSGRQFSNSRSEMNVSTLELGDSALYLCASSLEGLAVYEQYFGPGTRLTVT.

The chain recombines TRBV5-6 with TRBJ1-4, with 10 bases aligning to TRBD1. Germline V lookup: CDR1 SGHDT, CDR2 YYEEEE. The CDR3 has 16 residues. After removal of 4 bases from V and 5 bases from J, the junction contained 8 bases not matched to a gene. The CDR3 spells CASSSRRTGGNEKLFF. CDR3 nucleotide sequence: TGTGCCAGCAGCAGCCGACGGACAGGGGGAAATGAAAAACTGTTTTTT.

The rearrangement uses TRBV7-2 and TRBJ1-3, with D unresolved. This CDR3 has 16 residues. CDR1 and CDR2 (germline): SGHTA, FQGNSA. Deletions cut 0 bases from V and 9 bases from J, with 18 bases between. CDR3 protein: CASSLAPKSSGSTIYF. The CDR3 bases are TGTGCCAGCAGCTTAGCCCCCAAGTCTTCGGGGAGCACCATATATTTT. Full variable domain (outside the CDR3, taken from reference TRBV7-2 and TRBJ1-3): GAGVSQSPSNKVTEKGKDVELRCDPISGHTALYWYRQSLGQGLEFLIYFQGNSAPDKSGLPSDRFSAERTGGSVSTLTIQRTQQEDSAVYLCASSLAPKSSGSTIYFGEGSWLTVV.

J is TRBJ1-4 and V is TRBV5-1; D unresolved. V lost 1 base, J lost 3 bases, and 7 bases lay in between. Looked up from germline, CDR1 is SGHRS and CDR2 is YFSETQ. There are 14 residues in the CDR3. The CDR3 DNA is TGCGCCAGCAGCTTGTGGGCAGCTAATGAAAAACTGTTTTTT. Its protein product is CASSLWAANEKLFF.

CDR3 amino acids: CASSLRHTAGLETQYF. CDR3 nucleotides: TGTGCCAGCAGCTTGCGCCATACGGCAGGGTTGGAGACCCAGTACTTC. V is TRBV5-6 and J is TRBJ2-5; D is possibly TRBD1 (5 bases). CDR1 and CDR2 from the germline V gene are SGHDT and YYEEEE. The CDR3 runs to 16 residues. The V end lost 1 base, the J end lost 5 bases, and 18 bases lay between the germline ends. Using reference TRBV5-6 and TRBJ2-5 for the parts outside the CDR3, the full variable domain is DAGVTQSPTHLIKTRGQQVTLRCSPKSGHDTVSWYQQALGQGPQFIFQYYEEEERQRGNFPDRFSGHQFPNYSSELNVNALLLGDSALYLCASSLRHTAGLETQYFGPGTRLLVL.

The chain carries TRBV7-3 and TRBJ2-7; D possibly corresponds to TRBD1 (6 bases). The CDR3 covers 15 residues. Germline values: CDR1 SGHTA, CDR2 FQGTGA. V lost 5 bases, J lost 6 bases, and 20 bases lay in between. The CDR3 coding sequence is TGTGCCAGCAGCACGACCGGGACGCCCAGGGGCGAGCAGTACTTC. It yields the protein CASSTTGTPRGEQYF.

V usage is TRBV27 and J usage is TRBJ1-1, with unresolved D. This CDR3 is built from 13 residues. V lost 5 bases, J lost 1 base, and 8 bases lay in between. Looked up from germline, CDR1 is MNHEY and CDR2 is SMNVEV (reference sequence). The CDR3 is CASSVTPNTEAFF. CDR3 coding DNA: TGTGCCAGCAGTGTCACACCGAACACTGAAGCTTTCTTT.

The chain employs TRBV10-3 and TRBJ2-7, with 7 positions matching TRBD2. Germline trimming cut 10 bases from V and 0 bases from J; bases unmatched to any gene: 9. This CDR3 region has 14 residues. Germline V gene sequence: CDR1 ENHRY, CDR2 SYGVKD. This chain's CDR3 is CATKPSGPSYEQYF. The CDR3, as DNA: TGTGCCACAAAACCTAGCGGCCCCTCCTACGAGCAGTACTTC.

CDR3 loop: CASSSGLAGLGELFF. Written as DNA, the CDR3 is TGTGCCAGCTCATCCGGACTAGCGGGACTCGGGGAGCTGTTTTTT. The chain couples TRBV18 to TRBJ2-2; 12 nucleotides line up with TRBD2. J gave up 7 bases and V 5 bases, and 5 bases lay outside the gene matches. Looked up from germline, CDR1 is KGHSH and CDR2 is LQKENI. The CDR3 contains 15 residues.

The chain joins TRBV28 to TRBJ2-4; perhaps TRBD1 as D (6 bases). Germline V gene lookup returns CDR1 MDHEN and CDR2 SYDVKM. The V and J ends lost 10 bases and 7 bases respectively, with 11 bases between them. The CDR3 spans 11 residues. In nucleotides, the CDR3 is TGTGCCACCCAGGGGATTAACATTCAGTACTTC. It is translated as CATQGINIQYF. The variable domain in full, with the rest retrieved from reference TRBV28 and TRBJ2-4, is DVKVTQSSRYLVKRTGEKVFLECVQDMDHENMFWYRQDPGLGLRLIYFSYDVKMKEKGDIPEGYSVSREKKERFSLILESASTNQTSMYLCATQGINIQYFGAGTRLSVL.